This TCR beta chain is drawn from a study of patients and donors after allogeneic stem cell transplantation. This clonotype was counted between two and nine times. CDR1 is LGHNA, CDR2 YNFKEQ, per germline. CDR3 length: 17 amino acids. V was clipped by 0 bases and J by 0 bases, with 9 bases between them. TCRdb re-called the RT-PCR reads with MiXCR, one entry per CDR3 protein. The profile covers roughly 940,000 distinct CDR3 sequences, with 15% to 20% appearing a single time and about 6% taken by the ten largest. This sequence joins TRBV4-2 and TRBJ2-6; no firm D call. The sequenced material came from blood, either unsorted or a sorted T cell fraction (not recorded which). The clonotype was recovered from a human donor who was either an allogeneic HSCT recipient or a stem cell or donor lymphocyte infusion donor (not recorded which). It is not recorded whose cells these are; they may come from a transplant donor. The CDR3: CASSQEGISSGANVLTF. The CDR3 DNA is TGTGCCAGCAGCCAAGAAGGCATCAGCTCTGGGGCCAACGTCCTGACTTTC.